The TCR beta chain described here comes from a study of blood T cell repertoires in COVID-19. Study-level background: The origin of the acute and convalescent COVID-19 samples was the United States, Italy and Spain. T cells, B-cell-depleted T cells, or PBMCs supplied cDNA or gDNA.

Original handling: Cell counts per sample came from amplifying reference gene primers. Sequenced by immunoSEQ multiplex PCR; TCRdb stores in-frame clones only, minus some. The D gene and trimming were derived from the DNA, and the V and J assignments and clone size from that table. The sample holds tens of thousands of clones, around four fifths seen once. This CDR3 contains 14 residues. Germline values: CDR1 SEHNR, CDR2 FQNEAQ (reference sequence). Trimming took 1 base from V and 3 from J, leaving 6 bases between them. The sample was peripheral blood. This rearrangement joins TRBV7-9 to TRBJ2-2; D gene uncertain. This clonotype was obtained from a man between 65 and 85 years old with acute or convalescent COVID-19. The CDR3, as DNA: TGTGCCAGCAGCTTAGGGCAGTACACCGGGGAGCTGTTTTTT. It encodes CASSLGQYTGELFF. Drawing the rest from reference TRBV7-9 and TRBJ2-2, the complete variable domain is DTGVSQNPRHKITKRGQNVTFRCDPISEHNRLYWYRQTLGQGPEFLTYFQNEAQLEKSRLLSDRFSAERPKGSFSTLEIQRTEQGDSAMYLCASSLGQYTGELFFGEGSRLTVL.